The 3 T cell receptor beta chains reported below all come from one sample, sequenced in a study of cytomegalovirus exposure and HLA in healthy donors. The PCR contained 60 Vbeta and 13 Jbeta primers. The table came from immunoSEQ multiplex PCR; TCRdb's copy has only in-frame clones and leaves some out. The table lists about 190,000 clones, about 89% of them singletons. Material for sequencing was PBMCs. The receptors come from a man aged 25-45 years in good health and CMV-seronegative.

The chain carries TRBV7-9 and TRBJ2-2; TRBD1 is a possible D gene (6 bases). The CDR3 is 16 amino acids. CDR1 and CDR2 from the germline V gene are SEHNR and FQNEAQ (reference sequence). Between the trimmed V and J ends, which lost 5 bases and 0 bases, there was a span of 13 bases. CDR3 region: CASSLRTDTNTGELFF. The CDR3 DNA is TGTGCCAGCAGCCTTCGGACAGATACGAACACCGGGGAGCTGTTTTTT.

This clone came up a few times. CDR3 amino acids: CASSLNIRGQGDDEQFF. CDR3 in DNA: TGTGCCAGCAGCTTAAATATCCGGGGACAGGGGGACGATGAGCAGTTCTTC. This chain links TRBV7-8 with TRBJ2-1; 11 bases align to TRBD1. The germline V gene has CDR1 SGHVS and CDR2 FQNEAQ. CDR3 length equals 17 residues. Germline trimming cut 2 bases from V and 8 bases from J; bases unmatched to any gene: 11. Supplemented by reference TRBV7-8 and TRBJ2-1, the full variable domain reads GAGVSQSPRYKVAKRGQDVALRCDPISGHVSLFWYQQALGQGPEFLTYFQNEAQLDKSGLPSDRFFAERPEGSVSTLKIQRTQQEDSAVYLCASSLNIRGQGDDEQFFGPGTRLTVL.

This clone was counted only a few times. The chain has TRBV6-4 and TRBJ2-3, with D uncertain. V lost 4 bases, J lost 0 bases, and 11 bases lay in between. The CDR3 is 15 amino acids. CDR1 is MRHNA and CDR2 is SNTAGT in the germline V gene. CDR3 sequence reads: CASSVGDWSTDTQYF. The CDR3 DNA is TGTGCCAGCAGTGTAGGAGACTGGAGCACAGATACGCAGTATTTT.